This T cell receptor beta chain was observed in a study of CXCR3-negative and CXCR3-positive naive CD8 T cells. Study-wide findings and caveats: CXCR3-expressing naive cells carried TRB CDR3s more hydrophobic than those of CXCR3-negative naive cells. TRBV-TRBJ usage was similar across naive CXCR3 subsets but distinct in memory cells. Similarly elevated diversity marked both naive subsets, with memory CD8+ cells showing far lower diversity.

This clonotype is deemed medium-sized by its frequency. Its cognate antigen is unknown. 5' RACE that incorporated UMI labels was used to prepare the TRB cDNA libraries. From its re-call of the 5' RACE reads, TCRdb lists each CDR3 protein once, without DNA. Recorded for this sample: 8,000 or so distinct CDR3 sequences. This CDR3 spans 13 amino acids. Germline CDR1 SQVTM, CDR2 ANQGSEA. The TCR comes from a human donor in good health. Some clones in this sample may be carry-over from other donors' samples. Sample: naive CXCR3- CD8+ T cells from blood. Regarding subset: CD45RO-CCR7+CD27+CD95- naive CD8+ T cells lacking CXCR3 (TNR3-). The chain combines TRBV29-1 with TRBJ1-1; absent DNA, TCRdb's TRBD1 call cannot be checked. The CDR3 loop is CSVAVGGSAEAFF.